Presented here are 5 T cell receptor beta chains from one specimen sequenced in a study of spatial heterogeneity in lung cancer. TCRdb called the 5' RACE reads again in MiXCR, with one record for every CDR3 protein. The repertoire holds some 1,400 distinct CDR3 sequences, with roughly 13% as singletons. Time point given: sample taken at primary tumor resection. No antigen is known for these receptors. Study findings and constraints: Expanded intratumoral alpha and beta TCR counts tracked tumor mutation counts.

Sequenced here: lung tumor tissue, sampled at surgery. All receptors come from a female donor with early-stage non-small cell lung cancer.

This clonotype is termed medium-sized. The size of this beta chain means little, since it is a stray read in a library made for alpha chains. In DNA, the CDR3 is TGTGCCAGCAGTTTGTCGGGACAGCTGAACACCGGGGAGCTGTTTTTT. Translation: CASSLSGQLNTGELFF. This chain joins TRBV27 and TRBJ2-2; the match to TRBD1 covers 7 bases. The CDR3 consists of 16 residues. Germline V CDR1 and CDR2: MNHEY, SMNVEV (reference sequence). With 3 bases clipped from V and 1 base from J, the junction kept 5 bases outside the gene matches.

This clonotype is classed as large. This beta chain is a stray read from a library made for alpha chains; its abundance is not meaningful. The chain couples TRBV6-5 to TRBJ2-7; D might be TRBD1 (6 bases). The CDR3 consists of 13 residues. Per the germline V gene, CDR1 is MNHEY and CDR2 is SVGAGI. Deletions cut 5 bases from V and 9 bases from J, with 17 bases between. CDR3 nucleotide sequence: TGTGCCAGCAGTGAGACCGGGACAATCACGCAGTACTTC. It yields the protein CASSETGTITQYF.

As concerns this clonotype: This beta chain is a stray sequence in a library constructed for alpha chains; its clone size is not meaningful. The chain employs TRBV10-3 and TRBJ2-7, with 7 bases fitting TRBD2. Germline V CDR1 and CDR2: ENHRY, SYGVKD. Trimming at V came to 5 bases and at J to 5 bases, leaving 9 bases not matched to a gene. The CDR3 has 14 residues. The CDR3 nucleotides read TGTGCCATCAGTTCCCCCACTCGGGGGGACGAGCAGTACTTC. Encoded protein: CAISSPTRGDEQYF.

This clonotype is large by share. Being off target in a library aimed at alpha chains, this beta chain has a size of little meaning. This chain connects TRBV29-1 to TRBJ1-2; TRBD1 might be the D (5 bases). Germline CDR1 is SQVTM and CDR2 is ANQGSEA. This CDR3 region has 14 residues. V gave up 5 bases and J gave up 6 bases, with 19 bases separating them. The CDR3 DNA follows: TGCAGCGTTTCTAGGGGCCACCGCCTAGATGGCTACACCTTC. Translating gives CSVSRGHRLDGYTF.

By share, this clonotype ranks as large (0.1 to 1%). The library was designed around alpha chains, so this beta chain is a stray read whose abundance carries little weight. The J gene is TRBJ2-5, the V gene TRBV5-5, with TRBD1 as a possible D gene (5 bases). The CDR3 covers 13 residues. Deletions cut 1 base from V and 3 bases from J, with 7 bases between. Per the germline V gene, CDR1 is SGHKS and CDR2 is YYEKEE (reference sequence). CDR3 bases: TGTGCCAGCAGCTTGCCAGGGAAAGAGACCCAGTACTTC. As protein: CASSLPGKETQYF.